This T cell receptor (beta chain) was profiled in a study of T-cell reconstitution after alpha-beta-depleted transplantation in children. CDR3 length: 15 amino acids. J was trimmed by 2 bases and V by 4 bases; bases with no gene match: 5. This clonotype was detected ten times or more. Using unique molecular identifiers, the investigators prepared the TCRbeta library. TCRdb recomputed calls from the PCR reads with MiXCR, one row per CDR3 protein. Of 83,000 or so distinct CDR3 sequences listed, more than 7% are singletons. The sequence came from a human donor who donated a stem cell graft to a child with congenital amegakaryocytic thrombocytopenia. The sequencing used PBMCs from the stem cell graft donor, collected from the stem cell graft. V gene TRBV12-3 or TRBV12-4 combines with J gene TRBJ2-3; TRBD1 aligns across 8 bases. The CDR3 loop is CASSSTGAATDTQYF. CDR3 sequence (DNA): TGTGCCAGCAGTTCGACAGGGGCCGCCACAGATACGCAGTATTTT.